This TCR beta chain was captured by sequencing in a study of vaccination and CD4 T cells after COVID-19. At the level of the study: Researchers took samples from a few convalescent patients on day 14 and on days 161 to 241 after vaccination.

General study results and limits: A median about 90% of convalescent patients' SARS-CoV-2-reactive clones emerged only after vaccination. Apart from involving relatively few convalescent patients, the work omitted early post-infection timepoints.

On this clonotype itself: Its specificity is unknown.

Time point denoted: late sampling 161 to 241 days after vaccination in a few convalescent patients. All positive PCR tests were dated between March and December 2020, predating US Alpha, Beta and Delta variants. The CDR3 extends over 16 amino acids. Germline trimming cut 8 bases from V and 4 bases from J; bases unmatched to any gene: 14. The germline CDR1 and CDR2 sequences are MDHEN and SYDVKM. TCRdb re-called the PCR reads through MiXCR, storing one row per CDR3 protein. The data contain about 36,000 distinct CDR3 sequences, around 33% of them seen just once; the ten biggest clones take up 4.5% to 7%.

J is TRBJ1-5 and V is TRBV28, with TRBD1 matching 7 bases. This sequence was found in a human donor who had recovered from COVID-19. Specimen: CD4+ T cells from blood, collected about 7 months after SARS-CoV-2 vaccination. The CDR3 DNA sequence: TGTGCCAGCCACCCCTTCTCGACCAGGGGGAATCAGCCCCAGCATTTT. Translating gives CASHPFSTRGNQPQHF.